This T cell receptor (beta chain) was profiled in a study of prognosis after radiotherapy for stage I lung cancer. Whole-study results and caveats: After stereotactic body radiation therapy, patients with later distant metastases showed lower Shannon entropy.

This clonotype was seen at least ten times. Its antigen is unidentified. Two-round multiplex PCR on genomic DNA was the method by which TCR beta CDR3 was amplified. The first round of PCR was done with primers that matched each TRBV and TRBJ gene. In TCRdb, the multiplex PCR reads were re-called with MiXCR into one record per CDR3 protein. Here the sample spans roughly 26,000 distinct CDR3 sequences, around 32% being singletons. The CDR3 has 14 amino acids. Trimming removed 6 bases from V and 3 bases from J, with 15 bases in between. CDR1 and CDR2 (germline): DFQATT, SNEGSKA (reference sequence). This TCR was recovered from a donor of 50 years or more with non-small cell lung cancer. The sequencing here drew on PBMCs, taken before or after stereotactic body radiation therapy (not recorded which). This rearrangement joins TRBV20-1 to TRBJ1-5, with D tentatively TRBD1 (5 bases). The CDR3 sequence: CSAENPGHNQPQHF. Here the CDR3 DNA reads TGCAGTGCCGAAAACCCAGGGCACAATCAGCCCCAGCATTTT.